Shown below are 24 T cell receptor beta chains from a single sample sequenced in a study of OX40 agonist ivuxolimab in advanced cancers. Produced via immunoSEQ multiplex PCR; TCRdb's table is partial and in-frame only. Among roughly 70,000 clones, roughly 87% were seen once, and the ten largest hold just over 2%. Sample: CD4+ or CD8+ T cells sorted from blood, taken in a trial of the OX40 agonist ivuxolimab. The receptors were gathered from an adult with an advanced solid tumor such as melanoma, head and neck, liver or kidney cancer.

The V gene is TRBV18, the J gene TRBJ1-4, with D hard to call. The CDR3 length is 14 residues. Germline V gene data show CDR1 as KGHSH and CDR2 as LQKENI. The V end lost 1 base, the J end lost 0 bases, and 3 bases lay between the germline ends. The DNA of the CDR3 is TGTGCCAGCTCACCACGTTCAACTAATGAAAAACTGTTTTTT. This encodes CASSPRSTNEKLFF.

The chain combines TRBV6-6 with TRBJ2-7; 9 bases align to TRBD1. The CDR3 is made up of 15 amino acids. Trimming removed 4 bases from V and 2 bases from J; junction bases left unmatched: 6. Germline loops: CDR1 MNHNY, CDR2 SVGAGI (reference sequence). For the CDR3, the DNA is TGTGCCAGCAGTTCCAAGGGACAGGGAGCCTACGAGCAGTACTTC. Its translation is CASSSKGQGAYEQYF.

J is TRBJ2-1 and V is TRBV5-4; D is perhaps TRBD1 (5 bases). Germline CDR1 reads SGHNT; CDR2 reads YYREEE (reference sequence). Trimming left V 4 bases short and J 0 bases short, with 5 bases between. CDR3 length equals 13 residues. The CDR3 bases are TGTGCCAGCAGCCAGGGCTCCTACAATGAGCAGTTCTTC. It is translated as CASSQGSYNEQFF.

This clone was counted between two and nine times. The genes are TRBV2 and TRBJ2-1; 12 bases are a match to TRBD2. The CDR3 has 17 residues. Unmatched junction bases numbered 8, after V lost 7 bases and J lost 1 base. In germline, CDR1 is SNHLY, CDR2 FYNNEI. CDR3 protein: CASNRPGTSGSYNEQFF. The CDR3 DNA reads as TGTGCCAGCAATCGACCCGGGACTAGCGGGTCCTACAATGAGCAGTTCTTC.

This clone was seen more than once but under ten times. This chain joins TRBV11-2 and TRBJ1-2, with TRBD1 as a possible D gene (5 bases). With 7 bases removed from V and 4 bases from J, the gap between germline ends came to 16 bases. Germline V gives CDR1 SGHAT, CDR2 FQNNGV. This CDR3 contains 14 residues. The CDR3 sequence is CASTRGQGGYGYTF. The CDR3 DNA reads TGTGCCAGCACTCGAGGTCAGGGCGGCTATGGCTACACCTTC.

This rearrangement joins TRBV5-4 to TRBJ2-4; D ambiguous. The length of the CDR3 is 13 residues. CDR1 is SGHNT, CDR2 YYREEE, per germline (reference sequence). Trimming cost V 2 bases and J 8 bases, with 11 bases left between them. The CDR3 protein is CASSFLGEDIQYF. The DNA for the CDR3 is TGTGCCAGCAGCTTCCTCGGCGAGGACATTCAGTACTTC.

In its sample, this clone was seen a few times. The rearrangement links TRBV19 to TRBJ1-4; D is possibly TRBD1 (5 bases). Germline V CDR1 and CDR2: LNHDA, SQIVND (reference sequence). V lost 3 bases, J lost 8 bases, and 13 bases lay in between. This CDR3 has 14 amino acids. In DNA, the CDR3 is TGTGCCAGTAGTATCTACAGGATAGAGGAAAAACTGTTTTTT. Protein: CASSIYRIEEKLFF. The whole variable domain, remainder taken from reference TRBV19 and TRBJ1-4, is DGGITQSPKYLFRKEGQNVTLSCEQNLNHDAMYWYRQDPGQGLRLIYYSQIVNDFQKGDIAEGYSVSREKKESFPLTVTSAQKNPTAFYLCASSIYRIEEKLFFGSGTQLSVL.

This chain links TRBV11-2 with TRBJ1-4, with D unclear. Trimming pared 9 bases from V and 0 bases from J, leaving 8 bases between. Per germline, CDR1 SGHAT and CDR2 FQNNGV. The CDR3 consists of 13 residues. The CDR3 spells CASTGATNEKLFF. DNA for the CDR3: TGTGCCAGTACGGGAGCAACTAATGAAAAACTGTTTTTT.

This chain links TRBV19 with TRBJ1-5; D is undetermined. Per the germline V gene, CDR1 is LNHDA and CDR2 is SQIVND (reference sequence). CDR3 length: 13 residues. V lost 4 bases and J lost 9, with 13 bases in between. The DNA of the CDR3 is TGTGCCAGTAGTACTTCCCGAGCCGGGCCCCAGCATTTT. It yields the protein CASSTSRAGPQHF.

The chain is built from TRBV4-1 and TRBJ2-2, with 13 bases lining up with TRBD2. This CDR3 comprises 18 residues. Per germline, CDR1 MGHRA and CDR2 YSYEKL. V lost 1 base, J lost 5 bases, and 7 bases stayed unmatched. The CDR3 loop is CASSQGGLAGVGTGELFF. DNA of the CDR3: TGCGCCAGCAGCCAAGGTGGACTAGCGGGAGTAGGAACCGGGGAGCTGTTTTTT.

The rearrangement links TRBV27 to TRBJ2-7; 7 nucleotides line up with TRBD2. Germline CDR1 and CDR2: MNHEY and SMNVEV (reference sequence). The CDR3 is 15 residues long. V was pared by 3 bases and J by 7 bases, with 12 bases of the junction left unmatched. The CDR3 DNA reads TGTGCCAGCAGTTTGTCACTAGCGACCCGGACGGAGCAGTACTTC. Protein sequence: CASSLSLATRTEQYF.

This clone was detected only a few times. This chain uses TRBV7-9 with TRBJ1-1, with 7 bases aligning to TRBD1. This CDR3 has 15 amino acids. V shed 1 base, J shed 2 bases, and the junction held 4 bases outside the gene matches. Per germline, CDR1 SEHNR and CDR2 FQNEAQ (reference sequence). CDR3 nucleotide sequence: TGTGCCAGCAGCTTAGGATGGGACAGAAACACTGAAGCTTTCTTT. This translates into CASSLGWDRNTEAFF.

The chain recombines TRBV28 with TRBJ2-2; D might be TRBD1 (5 bases). Trimming took 3 bases from V and 7 from J, leaving 12 bases between them. Germline CDR1 is MDHEN and CDR2 is SYDVKM. The CDR3 length is 14 residues. CDR3 bases: TGTGCCAGCAGTTTTAAGGGGCAGGTCGGGGAGCTGTTTTTT. Its translation is CASSFKGQVGELFF.

CDR3 residues: CASSYQDRGTYEQYF. CDR3 coding DNA: TGTGCCAGCAGTTACCAGGACAGGGGAACCTACGAGCAGTACTTC. The V call is TRBV6-5, the J call TRBJ2-7; 9 nucleotides match TRBD1. J lost 2 bases, V lost 2 bases, and 4 bases had no gene match. The germline V gene has CDR1 MNHEY and CDR2 SVGAGI. The CDR3 runs to 15 residues.

This clone was found a few times. The rearrangement links TRBV14 to TRBJ2-7; D tentatively fits TRBD1 or TRBD2 (5 bases each). Germline V gene data show CDR1 as SGHDN and CDR2 as FVKESK. This CDR3 region has 15 residues. The ends were cut back, 1 base at V and 4 bases at J, with 14 bases in the middle. CDR3 nucleotides: TGTGCCAGCAGCCAAGGTGTGGGACGTATATACGAGCAGTACTTC. Translation: CASSQGVGRIYEQYF.

DNA for the CDR3: TGTGCCAGCAGCCCGGACCCCAGCTCCTACAATGAGCAGTTCTTC. It is translated as CASSPDPSSYNEQFF. The rearrangement links TRBV7-2 to TRBJ2-1, with D unresolved. The CDR3 is 15 amino acids. The ends were cut back, 5 bases at V and 0 bases at J, with 11 bases in the middle. The germline CDR1 and CDR2 sequences are SGHTA and FQGNSA.

This chain joins TRBV5-1 and TRBJ1-4; no definite D call. The ends were cut back, 0 bases at V and 2 bases at J, with 8 bases in the middle. Germline values: CDR1 SGHRS, CDR2 YFSETQ. This CDR3 has 15 residues. Here the CDR3 DNA reads TGCGCCAGCAGCTTGGCTGGGATGACTAATGAAAAACTGTTTTTT. The encoded protein is CASSLAGMTNEKLFF.

V and J are TRBV18 and TRBJ2-7; 8 bases are a match to TRBD1. The germline V gene has CDR1 KGHSH and CDR2 LQKENI. Germline trimming cut 3 bases from V and 6 bases from J; bases unmatched to any gene: 4. CDR3 length equals 13 residues. Here the CDR3 reads CASSPSTGAEQYF. In nucleotides, the CDR3 is TGTGCCAGCTCACCGTCGACAGGGGCCGAGCAGTACTTC.

Sample share makes this clone medium-sized. Other nucleotide sequences in the sample specify the same CDR3. This rearrangement joins TRBV7-8 to TRBJ2-7, with TRBD1 matching over 10 bases. CDR3 length: 15 residues. V lost 5 bases, J lost 1 base, and 5 bases stayed unmatched. Germline-derived CDR1 and CDR2 are SGHVS and FQNEAQ. This CDR3 is CASSLRQGASYEQYF. The CDR3 region has the DNA TGTGCCAGCAGCCTAAGACAGGGGGCATCCTACGAGCAGTACTTC.

The rearrangement uses TRBV7-2 and TRBJ1-2, with D unresolved. The germline CDR1 and CDR2 sequences are SGHTA and FQGNSA. There are 16 residues in the CDR3. V was trimmed by 3 bases and J by 6 bases, leaving 20 bases between them. The CDR3 sequence is CASSFTLAGFENGYTF. The DNA of the CDR3 is TGTGCCAGCAGCTTCACCTTGGCAGGTTTTGAAAATGGCTACACCTTC.

This clone appeared a few times. This sequence joins TRBV7-9 and TRBJ2-5; D ambiguous. Per the germline V gene, CDR1 is SEHNR and CDR2 is FQNEAQ (reference sequence). There are 13 residues in the CDR3. V dropped 3 bases and J dropped 1 base, with 6 bases sitting between them. The CDR3 coding sequence is TGTGCCAGCAGCTTTGGCCTCCAAGAGACCCAGTACTTC. Its protein product is CASSFGLQETQYF.

The V call is TRBV7-6, the J call TRBJ1-2; D uncertain. CDR3 length: 13 amino acids. With 5 bases removed from V and 6 bases from J, the gap between germline ends came to 13 bases. Germline CDR1 SGHVS, CDR2 FNYEAQ. CDR3 sequence reads: CASSRAAADGYTF. The CDR3 DNA follows: TGTGCCAGCAGCCGGGCGGCGGCAGATGGCTACACCTTC.

V usage is TRBV5-4 and J usage is TRBJ1-1, with TRBD1 matching over 8 bases. With 4 bases clipped from V and 4 bases from J, the junction kept 3 bases outside the gene matches. This CDR3 has 13 residues. CDR1 is SGHNT, CDR2 YYREEE, per germline (reference sequence). The CDR3 sequence: CASSRQGATEAFF. In DNA, the CDR3 is TGTGCCAGCAGCCGGCAGGGGGCCACTGAAGCTTTCTTT.

The chain is built from TRBV7-9 and TRBJ1-6; maybe TRBD1 (5 bases). The CDR3 runs to 13 residues. V lost 4 bases and J lost 10, with 11 bases in between. CDR1 and CDR2 (germline): SEHNR, FQNEAQ (reference sequence). In nucleotides, the CDR3 is TGTGCCAGCAGCTCGGAGGGGTACTCACCCCTCCACTTT. This codes for CASSSEGYSPLHF.